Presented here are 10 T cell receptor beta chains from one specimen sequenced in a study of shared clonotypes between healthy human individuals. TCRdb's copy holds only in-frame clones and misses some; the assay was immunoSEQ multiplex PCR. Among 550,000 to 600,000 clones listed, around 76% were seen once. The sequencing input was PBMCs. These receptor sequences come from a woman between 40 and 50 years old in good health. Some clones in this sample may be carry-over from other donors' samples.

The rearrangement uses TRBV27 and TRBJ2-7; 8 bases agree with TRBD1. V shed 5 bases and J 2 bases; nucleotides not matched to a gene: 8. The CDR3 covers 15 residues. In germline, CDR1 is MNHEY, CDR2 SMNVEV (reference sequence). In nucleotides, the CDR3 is TGTGCCAGCAGTGCCCGGACAGGGTTCCCCTACGAGCAGTACTTC. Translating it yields CASSARTGFPYEQYF.

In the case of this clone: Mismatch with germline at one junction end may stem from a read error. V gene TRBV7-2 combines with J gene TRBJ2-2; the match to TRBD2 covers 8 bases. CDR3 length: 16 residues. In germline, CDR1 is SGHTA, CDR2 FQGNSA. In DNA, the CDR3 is TGTGCCAGCAGCATAGCGGGGCCTCCTAACACCGGGGAGCTGTTTTTT. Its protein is CASSIAGPPNTGELFF.

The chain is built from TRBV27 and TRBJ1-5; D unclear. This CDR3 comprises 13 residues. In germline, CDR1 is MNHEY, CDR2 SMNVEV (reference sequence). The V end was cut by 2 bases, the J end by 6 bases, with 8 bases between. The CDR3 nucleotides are TGTGCCAGCAGTTTAGCGGTAGGTCAGCCCCAGCATTTT. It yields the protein CASSLAVGQPQHF.

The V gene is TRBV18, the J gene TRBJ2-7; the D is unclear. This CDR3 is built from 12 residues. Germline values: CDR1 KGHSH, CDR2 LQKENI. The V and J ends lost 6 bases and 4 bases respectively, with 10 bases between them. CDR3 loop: CASSSNLYEQYF. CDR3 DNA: TGTGCCAGCTCGAGCAATTTATACGAGCAGTACTTC.

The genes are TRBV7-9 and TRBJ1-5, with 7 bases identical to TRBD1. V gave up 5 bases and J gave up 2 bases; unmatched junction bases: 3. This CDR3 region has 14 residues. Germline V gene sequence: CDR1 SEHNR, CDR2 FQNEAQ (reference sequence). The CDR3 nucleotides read TGTGCCAGCAGCATAACAGGGGGCAATCAGCCCCAGCATTTT. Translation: CASSITGGNQPQHF.

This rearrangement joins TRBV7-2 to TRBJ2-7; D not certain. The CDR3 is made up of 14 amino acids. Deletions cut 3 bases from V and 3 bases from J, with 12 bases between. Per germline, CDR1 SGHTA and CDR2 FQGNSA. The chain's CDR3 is CASSLNRRGYEQYF. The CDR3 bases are TGTGCCAGCAGCTTGAATAGGAGAGGCTACGAGCAGTACTTC. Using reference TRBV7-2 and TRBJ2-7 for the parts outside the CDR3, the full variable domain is GAGVSQSPSNKVTEKGKDVELRCDPISGHTALYWYRQSLGQGLEFLIYFQGNSAPDKSGLPSDRFSAERTGGSVSTLTIQRTQQEDSAVYLCASSLNRRGYEQYFGPGTRLTVT.

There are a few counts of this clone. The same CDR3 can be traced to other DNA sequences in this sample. The CDR3 region is CASSVAGVGYEQYF. In DNA form, the CDR3 reads TGTGCCAGCAGCGTAGCGGGAGTGGGCTACGAGCAGTACTTC. The genes are TRBV9 and TRBJ2-7; maybe TRBD2 (6 bases). The germline gives CDR1 SGDLS, CDR2 YYNGEE. Trimming left V 0 bases short and J 3 bases short, with 10 bases between. This CDR3 is 14 amino acids long.

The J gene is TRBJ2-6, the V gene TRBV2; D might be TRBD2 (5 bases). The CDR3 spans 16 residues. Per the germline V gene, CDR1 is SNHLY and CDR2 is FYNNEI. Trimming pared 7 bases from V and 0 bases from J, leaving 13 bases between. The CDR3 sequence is CASTREQGSGANVLTF. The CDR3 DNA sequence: TGTGCCAGCACTAGGGAGCAAGGCTCTGGGGCCAACGTCCTGACTTTC.

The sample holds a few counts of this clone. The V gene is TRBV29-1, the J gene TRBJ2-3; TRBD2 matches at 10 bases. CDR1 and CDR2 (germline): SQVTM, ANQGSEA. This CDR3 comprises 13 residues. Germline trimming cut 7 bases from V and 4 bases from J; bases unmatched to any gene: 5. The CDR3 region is CSEEREGSDTQYF. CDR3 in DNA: TGCAGCGAGGAGCGGGAGGGTTCAGATACGCAGTATTTT.

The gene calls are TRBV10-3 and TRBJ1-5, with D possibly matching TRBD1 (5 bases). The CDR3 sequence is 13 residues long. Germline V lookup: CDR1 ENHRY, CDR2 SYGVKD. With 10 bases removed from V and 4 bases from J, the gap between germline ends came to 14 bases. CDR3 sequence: CATRGAQNQPQHF. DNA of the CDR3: TGTGCCACCCGGGGCGCTCAGAATCAGCCCCAGCATTTT.